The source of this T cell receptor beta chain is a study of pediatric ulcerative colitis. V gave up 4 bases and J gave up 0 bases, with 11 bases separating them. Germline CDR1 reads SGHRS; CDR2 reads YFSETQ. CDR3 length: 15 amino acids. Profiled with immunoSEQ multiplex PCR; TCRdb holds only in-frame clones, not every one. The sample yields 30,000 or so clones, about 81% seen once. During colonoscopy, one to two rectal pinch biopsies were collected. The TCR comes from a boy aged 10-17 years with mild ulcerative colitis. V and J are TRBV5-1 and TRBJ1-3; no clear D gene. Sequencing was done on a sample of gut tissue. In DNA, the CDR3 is TGCGCCAGCAGCGCGGACGGAGCCTCTGGAAACACCATATATTTT. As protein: CASSADGASGNTIYF.